This T cell receptor (beta chain) was found in a study of control samples from healthy donors and cancer patients. TCRdb's table, derived via immunoSEQ multiplex PCR, lists solely in-frame clones and lacks some. The sample consists of some 150,000 clones, 90% to 95% of them appearing once. Material: blood. The receptor comes from a man aged 35-49 years in good health.

The CDR3 reads CASKIGTVNTGELFF. The CDR3 DNA sequence: TGTGCCAGCAAGATCGGGACAGTGAACACCGGGGAGCTGTTTTTT. This chain joins TRBV28 and TRBJ2-2; 7 positions agree with TRBD1. Germline-derived CDR1 and CDR2 are MDHEN and SYDVKM. The CDR3 is 15 amino acids. Trimming at V came to 7 bases and at J to 1 base, leaving 6 bases not matched to a gene.